These 32 T cell receptor beta chains came from one sample sequenced in a study of graft-versus-host responses after intestinal transplantation. The assay was immunoSEQ multiplex PCR, and TCRdb's table has in-frame clones only and misses some. The profile shows roughly 46,000 clones, roughly 93% of them singletons. The specimen was PBMCs, collected about 790 days after a first intestinal transplant, on the day of a second. Every receptor here comes from a human patient who received an intestinal transplant, so some T cells may come from the graft donor.

The chain joins TRBV5-1 to TRBJ1-2; the D is unclear. The germline CDR1 and CDR2 sequences are SGHRS and YFSETQ. The CDR3 runs to 13 residues. Deletions cut 4 bases from V and 10 bases from J, with 17 bases between. In nucleotides, the CDR3 is TGCGCCAGCAGCCCCGATTTCCCGGCTGACTACACCTTC. Protein product: CASSPDFPADYTF.

As DNA, the CDR3 is TGCGCCAGCAGTGATGGGGAGTGGGATCACGGTGAGCAGTTCTTC. Its translation is CASSDGEWDHGEQFF. This chain links TRBV10-1 with TRBJ2-1; D perhaps matches TRBD2 (5 bases). V lost 3 bases and J lost 9, with 18 bases in between. The CDR3 runs 15 residues. Germline CDR1 is WNHNN and CDR2 is SYGVQD (reference sequence).

The genes are TRBV6-5 and TRBJ1-1; D gene unclear. Trimming took 4 bases from V and 0 from J, leaving 6 bases between them. Per the germline V gene, CDR1 is MNHEY and CDR2 is SVGAGI. This CDR3 comprises 13 residues. CDR3 coding DNA: TGTGCCAGCAGTTGGGAGATGAACACTGAAGCTTTCTTT. This gives the protein CASSWEMNTEAFF.

The table lists this clone with a count of one. The rearrangement links TRBV7-2 to TRBJ2-7; D call uncertain. The CDR3 consists of 14 residues. Germline CDR1 and CDR2: SGHTA and FQGNSA. The V gene lost 3 bases and the J gene lost 2 bases, with 11 bases spanning the gap. As DNA, the CDR3 is TGTGCCAGCAGCTTGTCGGTGGCTACCTACGAGCAGTACTTC. Protein sequence: CASSLSVATYEQYF.

This chain uses TRBV5-5 with TRBJ1-5; tentative D call: TRBD1 (5 bases). The V end lost 0 bases, the J end lost 6 bases, and 10 bases lay between the germline ends. The CDR3 is 14 amino acids. CDR1 is SGHKS, CDR2 YYEKEE, per germline (reference sequence). DNA of the CDR3: TGTGCCAGCAGCTTGGCAGGGATCGGTCAGCCCCAGCATTTT. Translating gives CASSLAGIGQPQHF.

V usage is TRBV19 and J usage is TRBJ2-7; D may be TRBD2 (5 bases). This CDR3 spans 20 amino acids. The V and J ends lost 7 bases and 4 bases respectively, with 35 bases between them. The germline CDR1 and CDR2 sequences are LNHDA and SQIVND (reference sequence). The chain's CDR3 is CASTLDGELWPNYEQYEQYF. DNA for the CDR3: TGTGCCAGTACTCTTGACGGGGAGTTGTGGCCCAATTACGAACAATACGAGCAGTACTTC.

The chain carries TRBV10-3 and TRBJ2-3, with D perhaps matching TRBD2 (5 bases). Trimming left V 5 bases short and J 8 bases short, with 14 bases between. Looked up from germline, CDR1 is ENHRY and CDR2 is SYGVKD. There are 13 residues in the CDR3. CDR3 in amino acids: CAISNTSFGTQYF. Written as DNA, the CDR3 is TGTGCCATCAGTAATACTAGTTTCGGTACGCAGTATTTT.

This rearrangement joins TRBV5-1 to TRBJ1-4, with D unclear. Germline CDR1 and CDR2: SGHRS and YFSETQ. This CDR3 has 13 residues. The V end lost 6 bases, the J end lost 1 base, and 7 bases lay between the germline ends. The CDR3 here is CASTAGTNEKLFF. For the CDR3, the DNA is TGCGCCAGCACCGCGGGAACTAATGAAAAACTGTTTTTT.

This chain connects TRBV19 to TRBJ2-3, with TRBD1 matching over 7 bases. J lost 5 bases, V lost 6 bases, and 11 bases had no gene match. This CDR3 spans 15 amino acids. Per the germline V gene, CDR1 is LNHDA and CDR2 is SQIVND (reference sequence). The CDR3 region is CASSRTGVRGDTQYF. The CDR3 nucleotides are TGTGCCAGTAGCCGAACAGGGGTTCGGGGAGATACGCAGTATTTT.

V usage is TRBV18 and J usage is TRBJ2-7; D assignment may be TRBD1 or TRBD2 (5 bases each). There are 16 residues in the CDR3. CDR1 and CDR2 from the germline V gene are KGHSH and LQKENI. V shed 6 bases and J shed 6 bases, with 24 bases lying between them. CDR3 sequence: CASSLPGTGNTGEQYF. The CDR3 DNA sequence: TGTGCCAGCTCGCTCCCCGGGACCGGGAATACTGGCGAGCAGTACTTC.

The rearrangement uses TRBV27 and TRBJ1-1; perhaps TRBD1 as D (5 bases). Germline V gene lookup returns CDR1 MNHEY and CDR2 SMNVEV (reference sequence). The CDR3 covers 14 residues. V lost 6 bases and J lost 1, with 12 bases in between. Written as DNA, the CDR3 is TGTGCCAGCAGACCGGGACTCCAGAACACTGAAGCTTTCTTT. Encoded protein: CASRPGLQNTEAFF.

This chain connects TRBV5-1 to TRBJ1-2, with no clear D. CDR1 is SGHRS, CDR2 YFSETQ, per germline. This CDR3 spans 13 amino acids. The V and J ends lost 0 bases and 6 bases respectively, with 9 bases between them. This CDR3 is CASSLGGYDGYTF. CDR3 coding DNA: TGCGCCAGCAGCTTGGGTGGTTATGATGGCTACACCTTC.

The chain carries TRBV14 and TRBJ1-3; weak D call: TRBD1 (5 bases). Trimming shortened V by 0 bases and J by 3 bases, and 12 bases separated the two germline ends. CDR3 size: 16 residues. Germline lookup yields CDR1 SGHDN and CDR2 FVKESK. Here the CDR3 reads CASSQDRGEGGNTIYF. In nucleotides, the CDR3 is TGTGCCAGCAGCCAAGACCGAGGGGAAGGTGGAAACACCATATATTTT.

Points on this clone: The germline gene is not matched at one end of the junction; a read error may be the cause. The chain uses TRBV7-7 and TRBJ1-4, with 8 positions matching TRBD1. This CDR3 has 14 amino acids. CDR1 is SSHAT and CDR2 is FNYEAQ in the germline V gene (reference sequence). The CDR3 spells CASSLNGQGGELFF. CDR3 in DNA: TGTGCTAGCAGCTTAAACGGACAGGGCGGAGAACTGTTTTTT.

This rearrangement joins TRBV9 to TRBJ2-6; D remains ambiguous. CDR3 length equals 16 residues. Trimming shortened V by 3 bases and J by 4 bases, and 14 bases separated the two germline ends. Germline lookup yields CDR1 SGDLS and CDR2 YYNGEE. In nucleotides, the CDR3 is TGTGCCAGCAGCGCCCCAACTGCCCCCGGGGCCAACGTCCTGACTTTC. It specifies CASSAPTAPGANVLTF. Supplemented by reference TRBV9 and TRBJ2-6, the full variable domain reads DSGVTQTPKHLITATGQRVTLRCSPRSGDLSVYWYQQSLDQGLQFLIQYYNGEERAKGNILERFSAQQFPDLHSELNLSSLELGDSALYFCASSAPTAPGANVLTFGAGSRLTVL.

The chain links TRBV27 to TRBJ2-7, with 9 bases identical to TRBD1. V lost 5 bases, J lost 0 bases, and 11 bases stayed unmatched. The germline CDR1 and CDR2 sequences are MNHEY and SMNVEV (reference sequence). The CDR3 covers 17 residues. The CDR3 DNA reads as TGTGCCAGCAGTCGCCTAGCCGGGACAGGGATCTCCTACGAGCAGTACTTC. It specifies CASSRLAGTGISYEQYF.

The chain uses TRBV15 and TRBJ1-1; TRBD1 agrees at 8 bases. Germline V gives CDR1 LNHNV, CDR2 YYDKDF (reference sequence). The CDR3 is 14 amino acids. Unmatched junction bases numbered 7, after V lost 3 bases and J lost 7 bases. CDR3 region: CATSSPRTGYEAFF. The CDR3 DNA reads TGTGCCACCAGCAGTCCCCGGACAGGGTATGAAGCTTTCTTT.

This clone was seen just once. J is TRBJ2-2 and V is TRBV10-1; a possible D gene is TRBD2 (6 bases). The germline gives CDR1 WNHNN, CDR2 SYGVQD (reference sequence). Trimming left V 4 bases short and J 6 bases short, with 12 bases between. The CDR3 is made up of 14 amino acids. The CDR3 protein is CASSAGSESGELFF. The CDR3 DNA is TGCGCCAGCAGTGCCGGGAGCGAGTCCGGGGAGCTGTTTTTT.

This chain's CDR3 is CAWRSAGVLEQYF. The CDR3 nucleotides read TGTGCCTGGAGGTCAGCGGGAGTTCTAGAGCAGTACTTC. The chain employs TRBV30 and TRBJ2-7, with 8 bases matching TRBD2. The CDR3 consists of 13 residues. V lost 3 bases and J lost 7; bases outside the gene matches: 8. Looked up from germline, CDR1 is GTSNPN and CDR2 is SVGIG (reference sequence).

The chain recombines TRBV28 with TRBJ2-5, with no clear D. The V gene lost 1 base and the J gene lost 3 bases, with 6 bases spanning the gap. Germline CDR1 MDHEN, CDR2 SYDVKM. This CDR3 is 13 amino acids long. The CDR3 loop is CASSLFREETQYF. CDR3 bases: TGTGCCAGCAGTTTATTTAGGGAAGAGACCCAGTACTTC.

The chain links TRBV5-1 to TRBJ2-7; 7 nucleotides match TRBD1. This CDR3 comprises 13 residues. J lost 2 bases, V lost 4 bases, and 3 bases had no gene match. In germline, CDR1 is SGHRS, CDR2 YFSETQ. Here the CDR3 DNA reads TGCGCCAGCAGCCCGGGACAGACCTACGAGCAGTACTTC. Protein sequence: CASSPGQTYEQYF.

In its sample, this clone was seen a few times. The J gene is TRBJ2-4, the V gene TRBV5-6; no clear D gene. Trimming removed 3 bases from V and 0 bases from J, with 4 bases in between. There are 13 residues in the CDR3. In germline, CDR1 is SGHDT, CDR2 YYEEEE. The CDR3 bases are TGTGCCAGCAGCTCGATAGCCAAAAACATTCAGTACTTC. Amino acids: CASSSIAKNIQYF.

The genes are TRBV10-3 and TRBJ2-1, with a tentative D call TRBD2 (5 bases). CDR1 is ENHRY, CDR2 SYGVKD, per germline. The CDR3 consists of 11 residues. The V and J ends lost 6 bases and 10 bases respectively, with 10 bases between them. CDR3 in amino acids: CAIRVSDEQFF. CDR3 DNA sequence: TGTGCCATCAGAGTTAGCGACGAGCAGTTCTTC.

The chain couples TRBV7-9 to TRBJ1-2; no clear D gene. Germline CDR1 is SEHNR and CDR2 is FQNEAQ (reference sequence). The CDR3 covers 13 residues. Trimming stripped 3 bases from V and 2 bases from J, with 7 bases between. The CDR3 loop is CASSFTTNYGYTF. The CDR3 region has the DNA TGTGCCAGCAGCTTTACCACGAACTATGGCTACACCTTC.

The gene calls are TRBV5-4 and TRBJ1-2; tentatively, D is TRBD1 (5 bases). Trimming left V 0 bases short and J 6 bases short, with 15 bases between. Germline V gives CDR1 SGHNT, CDR2 YYREEE (reference sequence). This CDR3 has 15 residues. The CDR3 loop reads CASSLEAGKSHGYTF. The CDR3 bases are TGTGCCAGCAGCTTGGAGGCAGGGAAAAGCCATGGCTACACCTTC.

A single count supports this clone. This chain uses TRBV10-1 with TRBJ2-5; D may be TRBD2 (5 bases). Trimming removed 6 bases from V and 4 bases from J, with 33 bases in between. Germline V gene sequence: CDR1 WNHNN, CDR2 SYGVQD (reference sequence). The length of the CDR3 is 20 residues. Here the CDR3 reads CASRRERESLKSQSPETQYF. The DNA of the CDR3 is TGCGCCAGCAGGAGGGAAAGAGAATCGTTAAAGTCCCAAAGCCCAGAGACCCAGTACTTC.

V usage is TRBV9 and J usage is TRBJ1-1; tentative D call: TRBD1 (5 bases). CDR1 is SGDLS, CDR2 YYNGEE, per germline. Trimming pared 4 bases from V and 0 bases from J, leaving 13 bases between. This CDR3 has 15 residues. CDR3 in amino acids: CASSPGGGLNTEAFF. The CDR3 DNA sequence: TGTGCCAGCAGCCCCGGGGGAGGGCTGAACACTGAAGCTTTCTTT.

This clone came up once. The gene calls are TRBV5-4 and TRBJ2-5; 13 bases match TRBD2. Germline trimming cut 2 bases from V and 5 bases from J; bases unmatched to any gene: 3. In germline, CDR1 is SGHNT, CDR2 YYREEE (reference sequence). The CDR3 loop spans 15 amino acids. CDR3 coding DNA: TGTGCCAGCAGCTTCGTGACTAGCGGGAGGGAGACCCAGTACTTC. Protein: CASSFVTSGRETQYF. The full variable domain, in which reference TRBV5-4 and TRBJ2-5 provide the parts outside the CDR3, is ETGVTQSPTHLIKTRGQQVTLRCSSQSGHNTVSWYQQALGQGPQFIFQYYREEENGRGNFPPRFSGLQFPNYSSELNVNALELDDSALYLCASSFVTSGRETQYFGPGTRLLVL.

The chain has TRBV18 and TRBJ1-3; D might be TRBD1 (5 bases). The CDR3 runs 17 residues. V lost 3 bases and J lost 0, with 15 bases in between. Germline V gene sequence: CDR1 KGHSH, CDR2 LQKENI. The CDR3 reads CASSPLDISTSGNTIYF. The CDR3 DNA reads TGTGCCAGCTCACCTCTGGACATCTCCACCTCTGGAAACACCATATATTTT.

This CDR3 reads CASSLYPGQETQYF. The CDR3 DNA reads as TGTGCCAGCAGTTTATACCCAGGGCAAGAGACCCAGTACTTC. The chain has TRBV28 and TRBJ2-5; tentatively, D is TRBD1 (5 bases). Trimming took off 1 base at V and 2 bases at J, with 8 bases between the two ends. The CDR3 extends over 14 amino acids. Germline CDR1 and CDR2: MDHEN and SYDVKM.

The V and J genes are TRBV5-1 and TRBJ2-5; D unclear. The V end lost 0 bases, the J end lost 3 bases, and 6 bases lay between the germline ends. This CDR3 is 13 amino acids long. Germline values: CDR1 SGHRS, CDR2 YFSETQ. Written as DNA, the CDR3 is TGCGCCAGCAGCTTGGGCCACGAAGAGACCCAGTACTTC. Residues: CASSLGHEETQYF.

The V and J genes are TRBV4-1 and TRBJ2-1, with TRBD2 matching over 10 bases. This CDR3 contains 17 residues. V trimming: 0 bases; J trimming: 4 bases; junction bases outside the gene matches: 6. In germline, CDR1 is MGHRA, CDR2 YSYEKL. The CDR3 coding sequence is TGCGCCAGCAGCCAAGAGGTTACTAGCGGGGAGTACAATGAGCAGTTCTTC. This gives the protein CASSQEVTSGEYNEQFF.